This T cell receptor (beta chain) derives from a study of neurological immune-mediated disorders (dated by TCRdb to about 2019). Study-level background: Using UMI-based sequencing, the study compared peripheral blood TCR-beta repertoires from patients with HTLV-I-associated myelopathy (HAM/TSP), patients with multiple sclerosis, and healthy controls. Longitudinal samples, technical triplicates and paired sorted CD4+ and CD8+ T-cell subsets, alongside PBMC samples, were included among the approximately 100 TCR-beta libraries. The cohort was made up of 68 subjects, consisting of roughly 15 HAM/TSP patients, some 35 multiple sclerosis patients and 20 healthy controls.

cDNA synthesis used template-switch 5'RACE with a primer carrying a 10-nucleotide random unique molecular identifier tagging each TCR transcript. Every sequencing run yielded over 190 million TCR-beta sequences covering 15-18 subjects. Total RNA was extracted with the RNeasy kit. The KAPA Real-time Library Amplification kit was used to amplify TCR-beta VDJ regions with primers for the TCR constant region and the 5'RACE anchor. Sample indexes and Illumina adaptors were added in a first PCR, after which library yield was increased in a second PCR. After purification with Ampure beads, the TCR product of roughly 650 bp was size-selected on a 2% E-gel SizeSelection system. Before pooling, library quality was checked on a Bioanalyzer, concentration was measured with Qubit, and libraries were quantified with the Kapa Library Quantification kit. Paired-end 2 x 150 bp sequencing of the libraries was performed on an Illumina HiSeq 2500. To increase sequence diversity, about 25-31% phiX was spiked into each library pool. The source study handled its data this way. The UMI-based MiGEC pipeline processed quality-filtered reads and removed over 75% of raw TCR sequences during error correction. VDJ genes were aligned to IMGT germline references, and each clonotype was defined by a unique CDR3 amino acid sequence together with V-J genes. Clonal expansion, Shannon diversity and CDR3 relatedness were evaluated with VDJtools (CalcPairwiseDistances, ClusterSamples), while phylogenetic trees were built in CLCbio workbench. Clones with at least 8 unique UMIs were defined as expanded, with this threshold being based on coefficient-of-variation modelling across technical triplicates. TCRdb ran its own pipeline on the public reads, namely fastp trimming at Q25 and MiXCR clone calling, and kept in-frame beta chains. Rows are unified per CDR3 protein, each entry keeping the most common DNA and genes. TCRdb assigned the V and J calls; the authors' analysis was not used. For this sample the table gives roughly 55,000 distinct CDR3 sequences, of which approximately 15% were detected only once. The ten top clones hold roughly 4.4% of the sample.

This clonotype was picked up many times. The target of this receptor is not known. Base qualities are not at hand, and no much larger clone is one base apart. The healthy controls were volunteers from blood banks in Maryland, USA. Unsorted PBMC libraries were generated from 2 million PBMCs stored in RNAlater at -80 °C until RNA extraction. Peripheral blood was subjected to Ficoll-Hypaque density gradient centrifugation to isolate PBMCs, which were then cryopreserved in liquid nitrogen. The paper's findings and limits, for the study overall: TCR clonal expansion was highest in HAM/TSP patients and lowest in MS patients, with MS patients falling below even healthy controls. No identical CDR3 amino acid sequences were found to be shared among expanded clones across subjects, suggesting that TCR-beta repertoires were private in all groups.

Source material: PBMCs. This sequence was found in a man in his 60s in good health.

The CDR3 region: CASSPRSLSYEQYF. The nucleotide sequence is TGTGCCAGCAGCCCAAGGTCCCTCTCCTACGAGCAGTACTTC. The chain is made from TRBV7-6 and TRBJ2-7, with the D gene call left open. The germline V gene specifies SGHVS as CDR1 and FNYEAQ as CDR2. The V end loses 5 bases and the J end loses 0 bases, and a stretch of 11 bases separates them. Including the terminal cysteine and phenylalanine, the CDR3 comprises 14 residues. Only the CDR3 region is kept as DNA, spanning 42 bases read in frame from base 1.